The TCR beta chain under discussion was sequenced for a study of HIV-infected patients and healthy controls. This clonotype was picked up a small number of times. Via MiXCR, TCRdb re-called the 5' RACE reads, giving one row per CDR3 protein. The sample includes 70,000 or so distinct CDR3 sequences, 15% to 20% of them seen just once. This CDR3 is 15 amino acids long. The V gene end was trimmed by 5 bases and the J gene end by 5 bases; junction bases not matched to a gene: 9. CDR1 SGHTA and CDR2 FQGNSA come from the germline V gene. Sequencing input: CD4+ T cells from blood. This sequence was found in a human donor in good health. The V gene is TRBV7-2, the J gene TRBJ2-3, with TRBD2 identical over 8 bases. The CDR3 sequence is CASSGAGLARDTQYF. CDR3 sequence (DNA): TGTGCCAGCAGCGGAGCCGGACTAGCAAGAGATACGCAGTATTTT.